This entry is about one T cell receptor (beta chain). The ends were cut back, 2 bases at V and 5 bases at J, with 16 bases in the middle. Looked up from germline, CDR1 is SGHNT and CDR2 is YENEEA. CDR3 length: 15 amino acids. As originally analysed: Amplifying reference gene primers gave estimates of nucleated cell counts. Libraries were prepared by immunoSEQ multiplex PCR; TCRdb keeps only in-frame clonotypes and omits some of them. V and J calls and clone size come straight from that table; D and trimming were deduced from the DNA. The table records about 230,000 clones, about 85% of them present only once. The data were taken from a study of blood T cell repertoires in COVID-19.

The receptor was isolated from a man aged 40-55 years with acute or convalescent COVID-19. The specimen was peripheral blood. This chain connects TRBV11-3 to TRBJ2-7; D possibly corresponds to TRBD1 (6 bases). The CDR3 sequence: CASSLSTGQDHEQYF. The CDR3 bases are TGTGCCAGCAGCTTATCTACAGGGCAGGATCACGAGCAGTACTTC.